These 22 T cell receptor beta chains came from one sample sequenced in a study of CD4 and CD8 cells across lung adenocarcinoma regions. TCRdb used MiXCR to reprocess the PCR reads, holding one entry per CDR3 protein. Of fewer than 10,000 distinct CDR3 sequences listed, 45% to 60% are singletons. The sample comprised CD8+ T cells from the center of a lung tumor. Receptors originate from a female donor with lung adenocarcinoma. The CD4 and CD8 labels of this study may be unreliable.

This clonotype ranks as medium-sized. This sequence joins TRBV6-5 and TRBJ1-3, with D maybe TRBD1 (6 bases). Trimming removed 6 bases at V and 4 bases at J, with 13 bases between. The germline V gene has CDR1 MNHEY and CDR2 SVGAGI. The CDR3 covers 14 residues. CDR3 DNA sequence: TGTGCCAGCAGGGGGTGGACAGTCGGAAACACCATATATTTT. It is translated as CASRGWTVGNTIYF.

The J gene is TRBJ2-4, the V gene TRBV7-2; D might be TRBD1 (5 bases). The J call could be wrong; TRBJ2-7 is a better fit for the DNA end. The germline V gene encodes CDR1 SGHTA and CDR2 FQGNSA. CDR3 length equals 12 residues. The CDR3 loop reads CATGYTGNEQYF. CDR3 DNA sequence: TGTGCCACAGGGTATACAGGAAACGAGCAGTACTTC.

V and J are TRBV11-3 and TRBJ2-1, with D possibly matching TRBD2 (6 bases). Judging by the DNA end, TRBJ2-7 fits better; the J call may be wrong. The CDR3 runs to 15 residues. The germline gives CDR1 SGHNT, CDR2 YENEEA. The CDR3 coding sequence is TGTGCCAGCAGCCGAAGGGCTGGGGGGAGCGGTGAGCAGTACTTC. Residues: CASSRRAGGSGEQYF.

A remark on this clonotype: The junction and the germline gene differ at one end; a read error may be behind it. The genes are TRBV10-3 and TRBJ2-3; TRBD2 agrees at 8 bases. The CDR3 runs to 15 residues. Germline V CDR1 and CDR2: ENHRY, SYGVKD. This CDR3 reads CGAGYGGAGAETQYF. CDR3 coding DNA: TGTGGCGCGGGGTACGGGGGGGCGGGCGCAGAGACGCAGTATTTC.

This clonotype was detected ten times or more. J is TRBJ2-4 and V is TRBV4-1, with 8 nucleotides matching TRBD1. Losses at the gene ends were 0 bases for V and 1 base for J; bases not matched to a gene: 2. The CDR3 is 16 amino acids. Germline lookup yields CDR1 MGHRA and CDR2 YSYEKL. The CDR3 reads CASSQDQGAAKNIQYF. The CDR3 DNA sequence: TGCGCCAGCAGCCAAGATCAGGGGGCGGCCAAAAACATTCAGTACTTC.

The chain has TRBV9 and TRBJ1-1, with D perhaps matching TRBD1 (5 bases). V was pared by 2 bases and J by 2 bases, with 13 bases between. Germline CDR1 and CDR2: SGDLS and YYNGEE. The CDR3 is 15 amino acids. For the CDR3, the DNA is TGTGCCAGCAGCGTTGGGGGAAGACCTAACACTGAAGCTTTCTTT. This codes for CASSVGGRPNTEAFF.

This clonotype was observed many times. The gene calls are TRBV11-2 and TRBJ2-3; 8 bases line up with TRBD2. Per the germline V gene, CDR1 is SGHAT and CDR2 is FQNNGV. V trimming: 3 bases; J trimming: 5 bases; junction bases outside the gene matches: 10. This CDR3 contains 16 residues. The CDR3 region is CASSFGGGGPVDTQYF. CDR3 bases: TGTGCCAGCAGCTTCGGGGGGGGGGGGCCTGTAGATACGCAGTATTTT. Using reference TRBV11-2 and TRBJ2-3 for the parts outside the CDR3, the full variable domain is EAGVAQSPRYKIIEKRQSVAFWCNPISGHATLYWYQQILGQGPKLLIQFQNNGVVDDSQLPKDRFSAERLKGVDSTLKIQPAKLEDSAVYLCASSFGGGGPVDTQYFGPGTRLTVL.

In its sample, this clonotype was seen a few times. CDR3 DNA: TGTGCCGGGAGTGGGGGCGGGGACGAAGAGACCCAGTATTTT. It yields the protein CAGSGGGDEETQYF. The chain employs TRBV12-3 or TRBV12-4 and TRBJ2-3; D possibly matches TRBD1 or TRBD2 (6 bases each). This CDR3 comprises 14 residues. V lost 11 bases and J 12 bases, leaving 27 bases between the germline ends.

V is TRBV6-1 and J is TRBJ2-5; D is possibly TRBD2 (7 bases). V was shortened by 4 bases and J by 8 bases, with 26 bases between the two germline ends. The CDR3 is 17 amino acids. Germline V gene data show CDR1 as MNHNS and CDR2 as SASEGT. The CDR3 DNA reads TGTGCCAGCAGTGCGGGGGTCGGGGGGCGTGGGGCAGATACCCAGTACTTC. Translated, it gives CASSAGVGGRGADTQYF.

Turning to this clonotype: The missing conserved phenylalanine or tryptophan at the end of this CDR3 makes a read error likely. The CDR3 DNA reads TGTGCCAGCATTAGTGGACAAGGGGGCCGCAATGAGCAGTTCTTA. It yields the protein CASISGQGGRNEQFL. The V call is TRBV6-5, the J call TRBJ2-5; 7 bases line up with TRBD1. The DNA end is more similar to TRBJ2-1, so the J call may be wrong. The CDR3 has 15 amino acids. CDR1 and CDR2 from the germline V gene are MNHEY and SVGAGI.

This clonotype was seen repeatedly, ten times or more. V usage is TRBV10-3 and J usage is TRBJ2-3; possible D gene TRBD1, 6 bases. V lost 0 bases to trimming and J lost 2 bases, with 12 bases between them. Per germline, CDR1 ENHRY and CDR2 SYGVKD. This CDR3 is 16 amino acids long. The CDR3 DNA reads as TGTGCCATCAGTGAGTCGGGCAGGGGCGACACAGATACGCAGTATTTT. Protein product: CAISESGRGDTDTQYF.

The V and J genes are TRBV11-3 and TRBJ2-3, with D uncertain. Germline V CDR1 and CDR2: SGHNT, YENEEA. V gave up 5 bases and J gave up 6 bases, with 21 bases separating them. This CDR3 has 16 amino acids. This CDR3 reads CASSPGYGPHRDTQYF. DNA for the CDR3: TGTGCCAGCAGCCCTGGCTATGGCCCTCACCGCGATACGCAGTATTTT.

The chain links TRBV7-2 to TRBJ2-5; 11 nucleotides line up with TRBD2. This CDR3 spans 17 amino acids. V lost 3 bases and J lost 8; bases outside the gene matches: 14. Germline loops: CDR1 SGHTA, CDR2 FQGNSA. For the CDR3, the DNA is TGTGCCAGCAGCTTCCAACCACTAGCGGGAGAACAATACACCCAGTACTTC. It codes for CASSFQPLAGEQYTQYF.

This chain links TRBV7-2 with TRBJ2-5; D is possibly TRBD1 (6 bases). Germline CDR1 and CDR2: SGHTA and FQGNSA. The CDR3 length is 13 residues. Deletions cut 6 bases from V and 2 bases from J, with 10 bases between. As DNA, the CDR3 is TGTGCCAGCAGTCGTGACAGGCAAGAGACCCAGTACTTC. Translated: CASSRDRQETQYF.

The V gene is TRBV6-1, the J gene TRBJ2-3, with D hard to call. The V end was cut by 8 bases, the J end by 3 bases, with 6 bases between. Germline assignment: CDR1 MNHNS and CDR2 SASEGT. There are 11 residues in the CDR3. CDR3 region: CASRWTDTQYF. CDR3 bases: TGTGCCAGCCGGTGGACAGATACGCAGTATTTT.

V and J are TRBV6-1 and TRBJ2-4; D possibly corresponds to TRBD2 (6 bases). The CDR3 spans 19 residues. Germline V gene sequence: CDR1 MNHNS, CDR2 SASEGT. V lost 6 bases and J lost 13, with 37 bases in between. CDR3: CASRKHAGLRGRDQDTQYF. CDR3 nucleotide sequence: TGTGCCAGCAGGAAACATGCGGGGCTCCGGGGCCGTGACCAAGACACCCAGTACTTC.

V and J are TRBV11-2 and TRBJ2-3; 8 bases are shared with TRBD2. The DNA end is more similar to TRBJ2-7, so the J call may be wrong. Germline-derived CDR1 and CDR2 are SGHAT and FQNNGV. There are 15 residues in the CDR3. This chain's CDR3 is CGGRFGGGPEDTQYF. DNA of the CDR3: TGTGGCGGGAGGTTCGGGGGCGGGCCTGAAGATACGCAGTACTTC.

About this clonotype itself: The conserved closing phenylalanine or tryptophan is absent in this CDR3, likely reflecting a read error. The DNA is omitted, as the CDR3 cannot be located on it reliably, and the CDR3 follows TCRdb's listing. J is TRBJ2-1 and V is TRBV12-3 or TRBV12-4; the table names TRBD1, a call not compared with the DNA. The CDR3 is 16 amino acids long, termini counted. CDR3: CASRHGMGAEGESQHS.

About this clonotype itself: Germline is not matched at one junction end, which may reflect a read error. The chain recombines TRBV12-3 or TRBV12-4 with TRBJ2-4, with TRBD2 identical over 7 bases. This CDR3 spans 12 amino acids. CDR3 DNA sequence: TGTGCCAGCAGGTTCGCGGGGGAGATCCTGTATTTC. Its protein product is CASRFAGEILYF.

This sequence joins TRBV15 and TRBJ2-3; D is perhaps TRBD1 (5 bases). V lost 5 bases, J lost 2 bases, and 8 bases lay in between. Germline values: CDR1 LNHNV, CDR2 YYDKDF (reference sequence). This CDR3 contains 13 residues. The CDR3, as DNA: TGTGCCACCAGCGACAGAGCCACAGATACGCAGTATTTT. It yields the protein CATSDRATDTQYF. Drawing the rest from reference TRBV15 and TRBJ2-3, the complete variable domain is DAMVIQNPRYQVTQFGKPVTLSCSQTLNHNVMYWYQQKSSQAPKLLFHYYDKDFNNEADTPDNFQSRRPNTSFCFLDIRSPGLGDTAMYLCATSDRATDTQYFGPGTRLTVL.

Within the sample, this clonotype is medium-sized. The CDR3 sequence: CASGPTGETSEQYF. In DNA, the CDR3 is TGTGCTAGTGGCCCGACGGGGGAGACAAGTGAGCAGTACTTC. J is TRBJ2-5 and V is TRBV12-5; a possible D gene is TRBD2 (6 bases). Germline assignment: CDR1 LGHNT and CDR2 FRNRAP. The V end lost 6 bases, the J end lost 11 bases, and 22 bases lay between the germline ends. The CDR3 spans 14 residues.

CDR3 residues: CASSKQGEDYGYTF. The CDR3 DNA reads TGTGCCAGCAGCAAACAAGGAGAGGACTATGGCTACACCTTC. The chain recombines TRBV6-1 with TRBJ1-2; no clear D gene. CDR3 length equals 14 residues. Trimming removed 6 bases from V and 3 bases from J, with 14 bases in between. Germline assignment: CDR1 MNHNS and CDR2 SASEGT.